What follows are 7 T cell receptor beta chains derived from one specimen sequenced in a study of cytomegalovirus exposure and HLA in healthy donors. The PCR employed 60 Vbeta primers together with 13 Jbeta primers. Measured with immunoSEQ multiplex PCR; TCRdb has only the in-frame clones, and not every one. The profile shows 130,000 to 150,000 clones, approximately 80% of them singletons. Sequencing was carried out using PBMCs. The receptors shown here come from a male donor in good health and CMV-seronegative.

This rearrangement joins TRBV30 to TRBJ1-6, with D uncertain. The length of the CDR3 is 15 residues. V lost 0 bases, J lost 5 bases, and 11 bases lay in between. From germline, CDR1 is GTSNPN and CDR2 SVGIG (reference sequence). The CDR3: CAWSVLGSDNSPLHF. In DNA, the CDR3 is TGTGCCTGGAGTGTACTTGGCAGCGATAATTCACCCCTCCACTTT.

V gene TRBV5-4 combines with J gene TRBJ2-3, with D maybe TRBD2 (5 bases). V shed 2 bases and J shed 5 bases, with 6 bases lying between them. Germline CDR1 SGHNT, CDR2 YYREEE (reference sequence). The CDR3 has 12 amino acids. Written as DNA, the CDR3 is TGTGCCAGCAGCTTAAGCGGAGATACGCAGTATTTT. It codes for CASSLSGDTQYF.

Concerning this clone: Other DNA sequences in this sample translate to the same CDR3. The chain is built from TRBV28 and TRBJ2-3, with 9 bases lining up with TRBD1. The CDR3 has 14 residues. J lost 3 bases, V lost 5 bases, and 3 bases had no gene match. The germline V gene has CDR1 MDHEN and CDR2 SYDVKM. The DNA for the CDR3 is TGTGCCAGCAGTCCTGGACAGGGGACAGATACGCAGTATTTT. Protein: CASSPGQGTDTQYF.

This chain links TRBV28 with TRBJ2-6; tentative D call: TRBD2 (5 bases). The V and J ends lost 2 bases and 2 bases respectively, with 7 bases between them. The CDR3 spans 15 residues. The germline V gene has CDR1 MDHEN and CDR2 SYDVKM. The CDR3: CASSLRGTGANVLTF. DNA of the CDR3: TGTGCCAGCAGTTTAAGAGGGACTGGGGCCAACGTCCTGACTTTC.

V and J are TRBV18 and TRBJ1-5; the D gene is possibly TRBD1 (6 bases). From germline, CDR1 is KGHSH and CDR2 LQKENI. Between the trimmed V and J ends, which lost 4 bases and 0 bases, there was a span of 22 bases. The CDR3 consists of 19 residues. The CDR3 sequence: CASSLGIQQGRYSNQPQHF. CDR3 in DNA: TGTGCCAGCTCACTGGGGATCCAACAGGGCCGTTATAGCAATCAGCCCCAGCATTTT.

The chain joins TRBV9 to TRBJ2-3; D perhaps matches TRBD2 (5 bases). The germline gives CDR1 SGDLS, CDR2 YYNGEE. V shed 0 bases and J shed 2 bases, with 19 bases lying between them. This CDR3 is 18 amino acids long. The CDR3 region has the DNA TGTGCCAGCAGCGTAGTTGGCGGAGCGGCACGACCCACAGATACGCAGTATTTT. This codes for CASSVVGGAARPTDTQYF.

The chain's CDR3 is CASSEARGGSRGSPLHF. CDR3 DNA sequence: TGTGCCAGCAGTGAAGCGAGGGGAGGGAGTAGGGGTTCACCCCTCCACTTT. The chain has TRBV6-1 and TRBJ1-6; tentative D call: TRBD1 (5 bases). V dropped 0 bases and J dropped 9 bases, with 18 bases sitting between them. The CDR3 spans 17 residues. Germline loops: CDR1 MNHNS, CDR2 SASEGT.